This entry lists 29 T cell receptor beta chains sequenced from one sample in a study of cytomegalovirus exposure and HLA in healthy donors. PCR used 60 Vbeta primers and 13 Jbeta primers. Assay: immunoSEQ multiplex PCR; the TCRdb copy retains only in-frame clones and omits some. The data show under 200,000 clones, 65% to 90% seen once. Sequencing was carried out using PBMCs. The receptors come from a human donor in good health.

The V and J genes are TRBV16 and TRBJ1-4; possibly TRBD1 for D (5 bases). Trimming shortened V by 0 bases and J by 7 bases, and 9 bases separated the two germline ends. CDR1 is KGHSY and CDR2 is FQNENV in the germline V gene. The length of the CDR3 is 14 residues. Here the CDR3 reads CASSQSQGGEKLFF. In nucleotides, the CDR3 is TGTGCCAGCAGCCAATCGCAGGGCGGTGAAAAACTGTTTTTT.

The chain uses TRBV19 and TRBJ1-1; perhaps TRBD1 as D (6 bases). Looked up from germline, CDR1 is LNHDA and CDR2 is SQIVND (reference sequence). V lost 6 bases and J 5 bases, leaving 10 bases between the germline ends. The CDR3 runs to 12 residues. This chain's CDR3 is CASSAQGTEAFF. The CDR3 DNA follows: TGTGCCAGTAGCGCACAGGGTACTGAAGCTTTCTTT.

The rearrangement links TRBV19 to TRBJ1-1; possible D gene TRBD1, 5 bases. Trimming took off 4 bases at V and 0 bases at J, with 12 bases between the two ends. CDR3 length: 15 residues. Germline values: CDR1 LNHDA, CDR2 SQIVND (reference sequence). The CDR3 DNA follows: TGTGCCAGTAGTACCCGACAGCTAATGAACACTGAAGCTTTCTTT. This sequence encodes CASSTRQLMNTEAFF.

The chain is built from TRBV5-8 and TRBJ1-5, with 7 positions matching TRBD1. CDR1 and CDR2 from the germline V gene are SGHTS and YDEGEE. The length of the CDR3 is 15 residues. The V and J ends lost 0 bases and 2 bases, in that order; junction bases with no gene match: 2. Written as DNA, the CDR3 is TGTGCCAGCAGCTTGGGACAGGGAGGCAATCAGCCCCAGCATTTT. Amino acid sequence: CASSLGQGGNQPQHF. Drawing the rest from reference TRBV5-8 and TRBJ1-5, the complete variable domain is EAGVTQSPTHLIKTRGQQATLRCSPISGHTSVYWYQQALGLGLQFLLWYDEGEERNRGNFPPRFSGRQFPNYSSELNVNALELEDSALYLCASSLGQGGNQPQHFGDGTRLSIL.

This clone was recorded only once. This chain joins TRBV5-1 and TRBJ2-5; the D gene is possibly TRBD1 (6 bases). CDR1 is SGHRS and CDR2 is YFSETQ in the germline V gene. The CDR3 is 15 residues long. V lost 3 bases and J lost 4, with 16 bases in between. CDR3 sequence reads: CASSWIQGEGETQYF. In DNA, the CDR3 is TGCGCCAGCAGCTGGATACAGGGAGAAGGAGAGACCCAGTACTTC. Full variable domain (remainder filled in from reference TRBV5-1 and TRBJ2-5): KAGVTQTPRYLIKTRGQQVTLSCSPISGHRSVSWYQQTPGQGLQFLFEYFSETQRNKGNFPGRFSGRQFSNSRSEMNVSTLELGDSALYLCASSWIQGEGETQYFGPGTRLLVL.

The V call is TRBV15, the J call TRBJ2-5; TRBD1 matches at 7 bases. Germline V CDR1 and CDR2: LNHNV, YYDKDF (reference sequence). V shed 2 bases, J shed 2 bases, and the junction held 5 bases outside the gene matches. CDR3 size: 15 residues. CDR3 nucleotides: TGTGCCACCAGCAGAATGACAGGGCATCAAGAGACCCAGTACTTC. Its protein is CATSRMTGHQETQYF. Supplemented by reference TRBV15 and TRBJ2-5, the full variable domain reads DAMVIQNPRYQVTQFGKPVTLSCSQTLNHNVMYWYQQKSSQAPKLLFHYYDKDFNNEADTPDNFQSRRPNTSFCFLDIRSPGLGDTAMYLCATSRMTGHQETQYFGPGTRLLVL.

This sequence joins TRBV2 and TRBJ1-4; D gene ambiguous. The CDR3 length is 13 residues. Germline V gene sequence: CDR1 SNHLY, CDR2 FYNNEI. V gave up 6 bases and J gave up 8 bases, with 13 bases separating them. The CDR3 sequence: CASSPARREKLFF. The CDR3 DNA follows: TGTGCCAGCAGCCCGGCCCGGAGGGAAAAACTGTTTTTT.

The rearrangement links TRBV7-2 to TRBJ1-6; TRBD1 is a possible D gene (6 bases). The V gene lost 6 bases and the J gene lost 8 bases, with 14 bases spanning the gap. Germline V CDR1 and CDR2: SGHTA, FQGNSA. CDR3 length: 14 residues. CDR3 protein: CASRAGTLDSPLHF. As DNA, the CDR3 is TGTGCCAGCAGGGCAGGGACACTGGATTCACCCCTCCACTTT. Complete variable domain (other parts from reference TRBV7-2 and TRBJ1-6): GAGVSQSPSNKVTEKGKDVELRCDPISGHTALYWYRQSLGQGLEFLIYFQGNSAPDKSGLPSDRFSAERTGGSVSTLTIQRTQQEDSAVYLCASRAGTLDSPLHFGNGTRLTVT.

J is TRBJ2-7 and V is TRBV4-3; maybe TRBD2 (5 bases). V was clipped by 0 bases and J by 0 bases, with 6 bases between them. This CDR3 is 14 amino acids long. Per germline, CDR1 LGHNA and CDR2 YSLEER. CDR3 region: CASSQEGSSYEQYF. The CDR3, as DNA: TGCGCCAGCAGCCAAGAAGGGAGCTCCTACGAGCAGTACTTC.

The rearrangement links TRBV29-1 to TRBJ1-4, with a weak D call TRBD1 (5 bases). V lost 5 bases, J lost 4 bases, and 11 bases lay in between. Germline loops: CDR1 SQVTM, CDR2 ANQGSEA. The CDR3 is 13 amino acids. In DNA form, the CDR3 reads TGCAGCGTTCAGGGCGGGGGTAATGAAAAACTGTTTTTT. This gives the protein CSVQGGGNEKLFF.

Only a few counts were recorded for this clone. V and J are TRBV19 and TRBJ1-2; 7 bases align to TRBD1. CDR1 is LNHDA and CDR2 is SQIVND in the germline V gene (reference sequence). The V segment lost 3 bases and the J segment 1 base; nucleotides outside the gene matches: 5. This CDR3 is built from 15 residues. The CDR3 region is CASSIAQGVNYGYTF. DNA for the CDR3: TGTGCCAGTAGTATTGCCCAGGGGGTTAACTATGGCTACACCTTC.

The DNA for the CDR3 is TGTGCCAGCAGGGACGCGGGTTTGGGGACCCAGTACTTC. It is translated as CASRDAGLGTQYF. This chain uses TRBV7-2 with TRBJ2-5; perhaps TRBD2 as D (5 bases). Germline CDR1 is SGHTA and CDR2 is FQGNSA. V was pared by 6 bases and J by 7 bases, with 15 bases between. The CDR3 consists of 13 residues.

The CDR3 DNA sequence: TGTGCCAGCAGCGCCACAGGGGGGGGCGAGACCCAGTACTTC. Translated, it gives CASSATGGGETQYF. The chain is built from TRBV9 and TRBJ2-5, with D perhaps TRBD1 (8 bases). Germline loops: CDR1 SGDLS, CDR2 YYNGEE. With 3 bases removed from V and 5 bases from J, the gap between germline ends came to 14 bases. The CDR3 consists of 14 residues.

V and J are TRBV9 and TRBJ2-1; 11 bases agree with TRBD2. V lost 4 bases to trimming and J lost 4 bases; unmatched junction nucleotides: 4. There are 15 residues in the CDR3. Looked up from germline, CDR1 is SGDLS and CDR2 is YYNGEE. CDR3 residues: CASSPGLADYNEQFF. The CDR3 coding sequence is TGTGCCAGCAGCCCGGGACTAGCGGATTACAATGAGCAGTTCTTC.

This chain joins TRBV23-1 and TRBJ1-3, with 7 bases identical to TRBD1. TRBV23-1 is recorded as an ORF, its role being uncertain. The V and J ends lost 0 bases and 3 bases, in that order; junction bases with no gene match: 11. This CDR3 region has 18 residues. CDR3 in amino acids: CASSQSGIEGTDGNTIYF. For the CDR3, the DNA is TGCGCCAGCAGTCAATCAGGTATCGAGGGGACAGATGGAAACACCATATATTTT.

V usage is TRBV29-1 and J usage is TRBJ2-7; the D is unclear. The germline V and J ends were trimmed by 4 bases and 6 bases, with 10 bases remaining between them. CDR1 is SQVTM and CDR2 is ANQGSEA in the germline V gene. CDR3 length: 11 amino acids. The CDR3 reads CSVGVESEQYF. CDR3 coding DNA: TGCAGCGTTGGAGTAGAATCCGAGCAGTACTTC.

V gene TRBV5-1 combines with J gene TRBJ1-2, with 9 bases that match TRBD1. Germline V lookup: CDR1 SGHRS, CDR2 YFSETQ. The CDR3 runs 15 residues. V lost 4 bases to trimming and J lost 5 bases; unmatched junction nucleotides: 9. The CDR3 DNA reads TGCGCCAGCAGCGCTACCTGGACAGGGGAGTATGGCTACACCTTC. Translation: CASSATWTGEYGYTF.

The rearrangement links TRBV7-2 to TRBJ2-7, with 7 bases fitting TRBD1. Germline V gene data show CDR1 as SGHTA and CDR2 as FQGNSA. The V segment lost 5 bases and the J segment 6 bases; nucleotides outside the gene matches: 10. The CDR3 has 14 residues. This CDR3 reads CASSVRQGGCEQYF. In DNA, the CDR3 is TGTGCCAGCAGCGTCCGACAGGGTGGTTGCGAGCAGTACTTC.

This clone was detected once. This sequence joins TRBV7-2 and TRBJ2-5; D remains ambiguous. Germline CDR1 and CDR2: SGHTA and FQGNSA. Trimming took off 2 bases at V and 5 bases at J, with 6 bases between the two ends. This CDR3 has 12 amino acids. CDR3 protein: CASSLSSETQYF. The DNA for the CDR3 is TGTGCCAGCAGCTTATCTTCCGAGACCCAGTACTTC.

Details on this clone: A read error may account for a junction end that differs from germline. V gene TRBV2 combines with J gene TRBJ1-4, with 8 bases aligning to TRBD1. Germline CDR1 is SNHLY and CDR2 is FYNNEI. The CDR3 extends over 14 amino acids. CDR3 coding DNA: TGTGCCAGCAGCGAAGGACAGGGAAGCGAAAAACTGTTTTTT. This translates into CASSEGQGSEKLFF.

In its sample, this clone was seen once. The chain employs TRBV7-2 and TRBJ2-1; tentatively, D is TRBD1 (6 bases). This CDR3 is built from 12 residues. CDR1 and CDR2 from the germline V gene are SGHTA and FQGNSA. Trimming removed 1 base from V and 15 bases from J, with 13 bases in between. CDR3 loop: CASSLGSGVPFF. DNA for the CDR3: TGTGCCAGCAGCTTAGGGTCAGGGGTCCCGTTCTTC.

The chain uses TRBV4-1 and TRBJ2-2, with 7 bases identical to TRBD2. J gave up 4 bases and V 4 bases, and 12 bases lay outside the gene matches. Germline CDR1 reads MGHRA; CDR2 reads YSYEKL. The CDR3 covers 17 residues. The CDR3 coding sequence is TGCGCCAGCAGCCCCTACGTGGGGGGGAGGGGCACCGGGGAGCTGTTTTTT. Protein product: CASSPYVGGRGTGELFF.

The chain is built from TRBV6-5 and TRBJ2-1, with no clear D. The V gene lost 6 bases and the J gene lost 6 bases, with 12 bases spanning the gap. Germline loops: CDR1 MNHEY, CDR2 SVGAGI. This CDR3 comprises 13 residues. CDR3 coding DNA: TGTGCCAGCAGCTTGGCATTCCTCAATGAGCAGTTCTTC. Its protein product is CASSLAFLNEQFF.

This chain uses TRBV11-2 with TRBJ1-1; no reliable D call. Trimming took off 1 base at V and 0 bases at J, with 18 bases between the two ends. The CDR3 covers 18 residues. Germline-derived CDR1 and CDR2 are SGHAT and FQNNGV. Written as DNA, the CDR3 is TGTGCCAGCAGCTTAGTTTTTGTAATGGGCGCCATGAACACTGAAGCTTTCTTT. It encodes CASSLVFVMGAMNTEAFF.

The V gene is TRBV13, the J gene TRBJ1-1; 9 bases align to TRBD1. J was trimmed by 4 bases and V by 6 bases; bases with no gene match: 6. The CDR3 is made up of 14 amino acids. The germline gives CDR1 PRHDT, CDR2 FYEKMQ (reference sequence). The CDR3 loop reads CASSIGQGITEAFF. The CDR3 DNA follows: TGTGCCAGCAGTATCGGACAGGGGATCACTGAAGCTTTCTTT. The whole variable domain, remainder taken from reference TRBV13 and TRBJ1-1, is AAGVIQSPRHLIKEKRETATLKCYPIPRHDTVYWYQQGPGQDPQFLISFYEKMQSDKGSIPDRFSAQQFSDYHSELNMSSLELGDSALYFCASSIGQGITEAFFGQGTRLTVV.

The chain carries TRBV7-3 and TRBJ2-1; 11 nucleotides align to TRBD2. The V gene's germline CDR1 is SGHTA and CDR2 FQGTGA. The CDR3 contains 18 residues. Losses at the gene ends were 5 bases for V and 4 bases for J; bases not matched to a gene: 13. The CDR3 loop is CASSPSSGGANRYNEQFF. In DNA, the CDR3 is TGTGCCAGCAGCCCAAGTAGCGGGGGGGCTAATAGGTACAATGAGCAGTTCTTC.

The sample holds a few counts of this clone. The genes are TRBV4-1 and TRBJ2-4; D might be TRBD2 (6 bases). Deletions cut 1 base from V and 1 base from J, with 20 bases between. The germline V gene has CDR1 MGHRA and CDR2 YSYEKL. CDR3 length: 19 residues. As DNA, the CDR3 is TGCGCCAGCAGCCAAGGAGCTTCACTCGGGGGTCTCGCCAAAAACATTCAGTACTTC. This translates into CASSQGASLGGLAKNIQYF.

The rearrangement links TRBV7-6 to TRBJ2-1; 7 bases are shared with TRBD2. Germline values: CDR1 SGHVS, CDR2 FNYEAQ. This CDR3 has 14 residues. The J segment lost 4 bases and the V segment lost 4 bases, leaving 4 bases of the junction unmatched. The CDR3 reads CASSSGLEYNEQFF. CDR3 sequence (DNA): TGTGCCAGCAGCTCAGGACTAGAATACAATGAGCAGTTCTTC.

The chain carries TRBV5-1 and TRBJ2-1, with a weak D call TRBD1 (5 bases). The CDR3 sequence is 15 residues long. V lost 1 base to trimming and J lost 6 bases, with 14 bases between them. Germline V gene sequence: CDR1 SGHRS, CDR2 YFSETQ. Here the CDR3 DNA reads TGCGCCAGCAGCTTGCGCCAGGGTCGCCCCAATGAGCAGTTCTTC. Translation: CASSLRQGRPNEQFF.